A single T cell receptor (beta chain) is shown here with its context. Antigen: not known. In this CDR3 the conserved last residue, phenylalanine or tryptophan, is missing, so a read error is likely. The DNA is omitted, as the CDR3 cannot be located on it reliably, and the CDR3 follows TCRdb's listing. In germline, CDR1 is MNHEY, CDR2 SVGEGT. A total of 13 residues make up the CDR3, ends included. The sample is drawn from a study of metastatic and nonmetastatic thyroid tumors. Study background: It was across blood and tumor or nodule tissue from malignant and benign thyroid patients that repertoires were compared. Findings of the study overall: Malignant tumors reportedly showed significantly higher TCR beta diversity than benign nodules in both blood and tumor.

Original analysis: Across clinicopathological groups, CDR3 differences served as the basis for building a distant-metastasis classifier for papillary thyroid cancer. MiXCR reprocessed the PCR reads for TCRdb. These V and J calls originate from TCRdb's pipeline instead of the authors' own analysis. The sample has 23,000 or so clones, 20% to 25% seen once. All patients were treatment-naive before thyroid surgery. This clonotype was obtained from a male donor with papillary thyroid cancer or a benign thyroid nodule (not recorded which). Some clones in this sample may be carry-over from other donors' samples. The rearrangement links TRBV6-2 or TRBV6-3 to TRBJ1-2. Sequenced input: blood. The CDR3 region is CASSKDGNYSYPL.